Below, one T cell receptor (beta chain) is given with its context. Its antigen remains unidentified. Nothing much larger sits one base from this clone, and base qualities are not available. The entry originates in a study of Ad26.COV2.S vaccination and SARS-CoV-2 variants (dated by TCRdb to the early 2020s). A note on the overall study: Vaccine-arm donors came from COV1001, a multicentre, randomized, double-blind, placebo-controlled phase I-IIa trial of Ad26.COV2.S in healthy adults. Trial participants were randomized into five groups of five: low-dose or high-dose Ad26.COV2.S given once or twice, or placebo on both occasions. Blinding of investigators to trial group allocation was maintained during experiments and outcome assessment. The TCR-sequenced set comprised about 32 samples: some 20 Ad26.COV2.S vaccine recipients, 5 placebo recipients and 8 SARS-CoV-2 convalescent individuals. Sequencing of the TCRbeta repertoire served to evaluate the specificity and breadth of SARS-CoV-2-reactive T cell receptors following Ad26.COV2.S vaccination. Ad26.COV2.S was administered intramuscularly at a dose of 5x10^10 or 1x10^11 viral particles, either as one shot or as two shots given 56 days apart. On the study overall, not on this receptor specifically: Non-spike TCR breadth was comparable between vaccine and placebo recipients, consistent with the vaccine containing only spike. The study lacked the statistical power to compare responses across vaccine doses or regimens. Ad26.COV2.S recipients had higher spike-specific TCR breadth than placebo recipients (P = 0.0014). The authors noted that total T cell responses may have been underestimated by the TCR breadth and depth analyses. After vaccination, spike-specific CD8+ and CD4+ T cell responses were reported to show substantial breadth.

The immunoSEQ Assay was used to sequence TCRbeta CDR3 regions. After extraction, genomic DNA underwent amplification by bias-controlled multiplex PCR, followed by high-throughput sequencing. On the authors' methods: To quantify the absolute abundance of each unique TCRbeta CDR3 region, sequences were collapsed and filtered. Usable DNA was measured by amplifying reference genes present in all nucleated cells, and TCRbeta template counts were normalized to that usable DNA to estimate T cell fraction. Repertoire TCRs were annotated as SARS-CoV-2-specific when V gene, CDR3 amino acid sequence and J gene were exactly matched to a known reactive TCR set. The reference SARS-CoV-2 TCR set was obtained from MIRA and was filtered for enrichment in COVID-19-positive ImmuneCODE repertoires, whereby public or cross-reactive TCRs were removed. Drawing on the MIRA antigens, annotated TCRs were analysed further at the level of specific ORF or position within ORF. Depth was the summed frequency of annotated unique rearrangements, while breadth was defined as annotated unique rearrangements over total unique productive rearrangements. Two-sided Wilcoxon rank-sum tests were applied when comparing TCR breadth between groups. TCRdb stores this immuneACCESS table with in-frame sequences only. Part of the clones is absent; in the studies checked, under half of the shortfall reflects unresolved V genes, and no reason is known for the rest. V and J calls and clone size are given by that table; D and trimming were obtained from the DNA. Present in this sample are roughly 700,000 clones, around 90% of which were seen just once. The top ten constitute roughly 1.5% of the sample.

CDR1 and CDR2, looked up from the germline V gene, are KGHSH and LQKENI. V drops 0 bases and J drops 2 bases, leaving 7 bases in between. From the cysteine through the phenylalanine, the CDR3 covers 14 amino acids. The retained sequence is limited to the CDR3, 42 bases, with the frame set at the first base. The treatment or condition label for this specimen denotes: some 20 received Ad26.COV2.S at low or high dose, single or two shots; several received placebo; per-sample allocation not given. For vaccine and placebo recipients, repertoires were sequenced using samples collected on day 63 after the first injection. Between 29 July and 7 August 2020, Cohort 1b enrolled about 27 adults aged 18-55 years at one site in Boston, USA. Ad26.COV2.S was a replication-incompetent adenovirus type 26 vector expressing a prefusion-stabilized SARS-CoV-2 spike protein from the original Wuhan strain.

This receptor was taken from a person aged 18-65 years who received the Ad26.COV2.S COVID-19 vaccine or a placebo. Material: peripheral blood, obtained in a trial of Ad26.COV2.S vaccine versus placebo. Recombination linked TRBV18 to TRBJ1-1, with the D gene not clear enough to name. CDR3 loop: CASSPPPTNTEAFF. The DNA sequence is given as TGTGCCAGCTCACCACCGCCAACTAACACTGAAGCTTTCTTT.